This T cell receptor beta chain was identified in a study of a mutant IDH1 vaccine in newly diagnosed glioma. Overall study context: Patients got their first vaccination 4-6 weeks after radiotherapy alone, or with temozolomide cycles.

Regarding this clone: Its antigen remains unidentified.

The assay was immunoSEQ multiplex PCR, and TCRdb's table has in-frame clones only and misses some. The table shows tens of thousands of clones, with over 70% occurring only once. The V gene's germline CDR1 is SGHRS and CDR2 YFSETQ. The CDR3 totals 15 residues. The ends were cut back, 0 bases at V and 1 base at J, with 7 bases in the middle. Regarding the study as a whole: The authors found pseudoprogression apparently unrelated to changes in top peripheral T cell clonotypes.

The time point: week 23, last vaccination. Topical imiquimod accompanied each vaccine dose, which consisted of 300 ug of mutant IDH1 20-mer peptide. Donors had new IDH1-mutant astrocytomas of WHO grade 3 or 4 (ATRX-lost). The sequencing here drew on PBMCs, taken from a glioma patient whose treatment included an IDH1 peptide vaccine. The V gene is TRBV5-1, the J gene TRBJ2-2; D is undetermined. This receptor was obtained from a man in his forties with glioma. Here the CDR3 reads CASSLGNKNTGELFF. The CDR3 DNA is TGCGCCAGCAGCTTGGGGAACAAGAACACCGGGGAGCTGTTTTTT.